The 21 T cell receptor beta chains below come from one sample, sequenced in a study of shared clonotypes between healthy human individuals. Naive CD8 cells comprised CD45RO-negative, CCR7-positively selected cells, excluding terminally differentiated effector memory CD45RA+ cells. The table came from immunoSEQ multiplex PCR; TCRdb's copy has only in-frame clones and leaves some out. The profile covers 1.5 million to 2.5 million clones, with about 95% appearing a single time and 0.95% to 1.5% taken by the ten largest. The sequenced sample was naive CD8+ T cells sorted from blood. These receptors came from a man in his late teens or twenties in good health.

J is TRBJ1-6 and V is TRBV4-1; D not resolved. Trimming cost V 1 base and J 5 bases, with 6 bases left between them. The germline V gene encodes CDR1 MGHRA and CDR2 YSYEKL. CDR3 length: 14 residues. CDR3 in amino acids: CASSQVTDNSPLHF. CDR3 nucleotides: TGCGCCAGCAGCCAAGTTACAGATAATTCACCCCTCCACTTT.

V usage is TRBV6-5 and J usage is TRBJ2-7, with D possibly TRBD2 on 6 matching bases. The CDR3 is 14 residues long. V was pared by 6 bases and J by 6 bases, with 18 bases between. CDR1 and CDR2 from the germline V gene are MNHEY and SVGAGI. In DNA, the CDR3 is TGTGCCAGCAGCTGGCAGCTTAGCGGTTCCGAGCAGTACTTC. Encoded protein: CASSWQLSGSEQYF.

This sequence joins TRBV30 and TRBJ2-7; 7 nucleotides match TRBD1. The ends lost 4 bases at V and 1 base at J; junction bases unmatched: 4. The CDR3 is 13 residues long. Germline CDR1 GTSNPN, CDR2 SVGIG (reference sequence). The CDR3 DNA follows: TGTGCCTGGAATATGGGACAGTCCTACGAGCAGTACTTC. It yields the protein CAWNMGQSYEQYF.

V and J are TRBV6-1 and TRBJ1-6; possibly TRBD1 for D (5 bases). Germline V CDR1 and CDR2: MNHNS, SASEGT. V was shortened by 3 bases and J by 1 base, with 13 bases between the two germline ends. This CDR3 comprises 17 residues. For the CDR3, the DNA is TGTGCCAGCAGTGAGGTATTAAAGGGGTCCTATAATTCACCCCTCCACTTT. It encodes CASSEVLKGSYNSPLHF.

The chain is built from TRBV13 and TRBJ1-1; TRBD1 is a possible D gene (6 bases). The length of the CDR3 is 15 residues. Trimming cost V 4 bases and J 0 bases, with 12 bases left between them. Germline V gene sequence: CDR1 PRHDT, CDR2 FYEKMQ (reference sequence). The CDR3 sequence: CASSYRTGLNTEAFF. The DNA of the CDR3 is TGTGCCAGCAGCTATCGAACAGGGTTGAACACTGAAGCTTTCTTT.

The chain combines TRBV15 with TRBJ1-1; D perhaps matches TRBD1 (6 bases). From germline, CDR1 is LNHNV and CDR2 YYDKDF (reference sequence). This CDR3 has 14 residues. Deletions cut 4 bases from V and 6 bases from J, with 15 bases between. The CDR3 loop reads CATSIGGGPAEAFF. The CDR3, as DNA: TGTGCCACCAGCATAGGAGGGGGTCCGGCTGAAGCTTTCTTT.

Turning to this clone: At the DNA level, this CDR3 is encoded by other sequences in the same sample as well. The chain couples TRBV27 to TRBJ2-7; 13 bases map to TRBD2. The CDR3 runs to 14 residues. Germline lookup yields CDR1 MNHEY and CDR2 SMNVEV (reference sequence). V was clipped by 3 bases and J by 5 bases; unmatched bases: 1. CDR3 nucleotide sequence: TGTGCCAGCAGTTTCGGACTAGCGGGAGACGAGCAGTACTTC. This codes for CASSFGLAGDEQYF.

This chain links TRBV30 with TRBJ2-1; D is undetermined. Germline V lookup: CDR1 GTSNPN, CDR2 SVGIG (reference sequence). CDR3 size: 10 residues. The V end lost 6 bases, the J end lost 6 bases, and 6 bases lay between the germline ends. CDR3 nucleotides: TGTGCCTGCGGAAGCAATGAGCAGTTCTTC. It translates to CACGSNEQFF.

This chain joins TRBV27 and TRBJ2-3; D not resolved. V was trimmed by 5 bases and J by 6 bases, leaving 18 bases between them. The CDR3 totals 15 residues. Germline V lookup: CDR1 MNHEY, CDR2 SMNVEV (reference sequence). In DNA form, the CDR3 reads TGTGCCAGCAGTCGAGACTGGGGTCCCGGGGATACGCAGTATTTT. It translates to CASSRDWGPGDTQYF.

This clone occurred once. The chain links TRBV7-9 to TRBJ1-4; tentatively, D is TRBD1 (5 bases). Per germline, CDR1 SEHNR and CDR2 FQNEAQ (reference sequence). The CDR3 consists of 18 residues. V lost 5 bases and J lost 3, with 22 bases in between. For the CDR3, the DNA is TGTGCCAGCAGCAGCCTGTTTGGGGCTGACCTCTCTAATGAAAAACTGTTTTTT. It is translated as CASSSLFGADLSNEKLFF.

The rearrangement joins TRBV9 to TRBJ2-1; 7 positions match TRBD2. Germline loops: CDR1 SGDLS, CDR2 YYNGEE. The trim removed 0 bases at V and 6 bases at J, leaving 3 bases unmatched. The CDR3 length is 14 residues. Here the CDR3 reads CASSVESSGNEQFF. CDR3 in DNA: TGTGCCAGCAGCGTAGAGTCTAGCGGCAATGAGCAGTTCTTC.

This sequence joins TRBV4-3 and TRBJ2-7; D gene unclear. The V gene's germline CDR1 is LGHNA and CDR2 YSLEER. The CDR3 has 14 residues. Trimming took 4 bases from V and 0 from J, leaving 10 bases between them. CDR3: CASSLSRASYEQYF. DNA for the CDR3: TGCGCCAGCAGCCTCTCACGCGCCTCCTACGAGCAGTACTTC.

V usage is TRBV4-2 and J usage is TRBJ1-1; the match to TRBD1 covers 8 bases. V was pared by 5 bases and J by 0 bases, with 5 bases of the junction left unmatched. The CDR3 contains 15 residues. Germline lookup yields CDR1 LGHNA and CDR2 YNFKEQ. The CDR3 DNA follows: TGTGCCAGCAGCGAAAGACAGGGGATGAACACTGAAGCTTTCTTT. The encoded protein is CASSERQGMNTEAFF.

The rearrangement links TRBV30 to TRBJ2-7, with 8 positions matching TRBD2. The ends lost 4 bases at V and 3 bases at J; junction bases unmatched: 11. Germline V gives CDR1 GTSNPN, CDR2 SVGIG (reference sequence). The CDR3 is 15 residues long. CDR3 amino acids: CAWKGSERGYYEQYF. CDR3 DNA: TGTGCCTGGAAAGGGAGTGAGCGGGGGTACTACGAGCAGTACTTC.

The rearrangement joins TRBV9 to TRBJ2-3, with TRBD1 as a possible D gene (5 bases). This CDR3 contains 16 residues. Germline values: CDR1 SGDLS, CDR2 YYNGEE. The V end was cut by 3 bases, the J end by 0 bases, with 14 bases between. The CDR3 region is CASSGETRASTDTQYF. In nucleotides, the CDR3 is TGTGCCAGCAGCGGAGAAACCAGGGCTAGCACAGATACGCAGTATTTT.

This clone was recorded once. This sample includes further DNA sequences coding for the same CDR3. The rearrangement links TRBV5-1 to TRBJ2-3; D uncertain. There are 14 residues in the CDR3. V was cut by 2 bases and J by 0 bases, with 7 bases left in between. The germline gives CDR1 SGHRS, CDR2 YFSETQ. The CDR3: CASSLVDSTDTQYF. In nucleotides, the CDR3 is TGCGCCAGCAGCTTAGTGGACAGCACAGATACGCAGTATTTT.

The chain employs TRBV14 and TRBJ2-2; a weak D match, TRBD1 (6 bases). The CDR3 has 17 residues. Germline loops: CDR1 SGHDN, CDR2 FVKESK. The V end lost 2 bases, the J end lost 0 bases, and 13 bases lay between the germline ends. The CDR3: CASSQIRDTSNTGELFF. The CDR3 DNA follows: TGTGCCAGCAGCCAAATCCGGGACACTTCGAACACCGGGGAGCTGTTTTTT.

As concerns this clone: Since no conserved phenylalanine or tryptophan closes the CDR3, a read error is the likely cause. The DNA is left out, because the CDR3 cannot be placed on it with certainty; the CDR3 is given as TCRdb lists it. The V gene is TRBV10-1, the J gene TRBJ1-1; the table assigns TRBD1, which was not confirmed against the DNA. CDR1 WNHNN and CDR2 SYGVQD come from the germline V gene (reference sequence). The CDR3 sequence runs 12 residues, both termini included. The CDR3 is CASSEFPRTGPG.

This chain joins TRBV9 and TRBJ1-2; D gene uncertain. V lost 4 bases and J lost 7, with 17 bases in between. This CDR3 region has 14 residues. From germline, CDR1 is SGDLS and CDR2 YYNGEE. In nucleotides, the CDR3 is TGTGCCAGCAGCCCGTTGACGGAATTAAGTGGCTACACCTTC. Translation: CASSPLTELSGYTF.

The gene calls are TRBV29-1 and TRBJ2-7, with 10 bases matching TRBD2. Germline assignment: CDR1 SQVTM and CDR2 ANQGSEA. The junction had 3 bases not matched to a gene; V was cut back by 4 bases and J by 3 bases. The CDR3 runs 13 residues. CDR3 DNA sequence: TGCAGCGTTGGGACTAGCGGTAACTACGAGCAGTACTTC. Its protein product is CSVGTSGNYEQYF.

The chain combines TRBV7-9 with TRBJ1-4; possibly TRBD1 for D (6 bases). The V gene lost 5 bases and the J gene lost 2 bases, with 15 bases spanning the gap. Germline loops: CDR1 SEHNR, CDR2 FQNEAQ (reference sequence). The CDR3 length is 16 residues. In DNA form, the CDR3 reads TGTGCCAGCAGCACGTCCCCAGGGGACACTAATGAAAAACTGTTTTTT. It encodes CASSTSPGDTNEKLFF.